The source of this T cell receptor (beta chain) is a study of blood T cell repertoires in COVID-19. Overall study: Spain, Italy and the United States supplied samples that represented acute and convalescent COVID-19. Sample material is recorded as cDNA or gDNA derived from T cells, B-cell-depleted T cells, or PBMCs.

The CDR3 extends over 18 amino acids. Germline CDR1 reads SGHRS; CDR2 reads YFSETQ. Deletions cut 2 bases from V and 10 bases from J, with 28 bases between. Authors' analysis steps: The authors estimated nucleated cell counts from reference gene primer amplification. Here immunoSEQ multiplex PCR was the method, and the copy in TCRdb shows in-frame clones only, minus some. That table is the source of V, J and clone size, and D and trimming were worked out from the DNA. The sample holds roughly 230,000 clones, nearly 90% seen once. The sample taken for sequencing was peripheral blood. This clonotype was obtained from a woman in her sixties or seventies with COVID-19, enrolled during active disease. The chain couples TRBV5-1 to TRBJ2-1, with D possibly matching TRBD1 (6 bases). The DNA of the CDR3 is TGCGCCAGCAGCTTCTCCTCCCCCGGGACACCTGGATTAGGAGAGCAGTTCTTC. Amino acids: CASSFSSPGTPGLGEQFF.